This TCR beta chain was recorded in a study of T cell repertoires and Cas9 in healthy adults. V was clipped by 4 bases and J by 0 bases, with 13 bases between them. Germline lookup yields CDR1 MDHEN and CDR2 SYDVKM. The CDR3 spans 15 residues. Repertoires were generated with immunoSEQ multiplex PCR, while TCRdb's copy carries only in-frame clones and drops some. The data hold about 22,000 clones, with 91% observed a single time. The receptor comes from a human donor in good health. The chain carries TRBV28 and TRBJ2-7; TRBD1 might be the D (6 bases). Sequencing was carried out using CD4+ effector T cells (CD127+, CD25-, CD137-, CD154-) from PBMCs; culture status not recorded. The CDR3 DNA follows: TGTGCCAGCAGTTACACCGGGACACCCTCCTACGAGCAGTACTTC. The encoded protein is CASSYTGTPSYEQYF.